Described below is a single T cell receptor (beta chain) sequence and its context. The data stem from a study of blood T cell repertoires in COVID-19. The CDR3 has 15 amino acids. Unmatched junction bases numbered 6, after V lost 3 bases and J lost 5 bases. CDR1 and CDR2 from the germline V gene are LNHNV and YYDKDF (reference sequence). The assay was immunoSEQ multiplex PCR, and TCRdb's table has in-frame clones only and misses some. This table holds 200,000 to 250,000 clones, approximately 91% found once. The clonotype comes from a man aged 55 to 69 who had recovered from COVID-19. The genes are TRBV15 and TRBJ1-5; 8 nucleotides agree with TRBD1. The sample was peripheral blood. In nucleotides, the CDR3 is TGTGCCACCAGCAGGGGGGGACAGGTTCATCAGCCCCAGCATTTT. This encodes CATSRGGQVHQPQHF.